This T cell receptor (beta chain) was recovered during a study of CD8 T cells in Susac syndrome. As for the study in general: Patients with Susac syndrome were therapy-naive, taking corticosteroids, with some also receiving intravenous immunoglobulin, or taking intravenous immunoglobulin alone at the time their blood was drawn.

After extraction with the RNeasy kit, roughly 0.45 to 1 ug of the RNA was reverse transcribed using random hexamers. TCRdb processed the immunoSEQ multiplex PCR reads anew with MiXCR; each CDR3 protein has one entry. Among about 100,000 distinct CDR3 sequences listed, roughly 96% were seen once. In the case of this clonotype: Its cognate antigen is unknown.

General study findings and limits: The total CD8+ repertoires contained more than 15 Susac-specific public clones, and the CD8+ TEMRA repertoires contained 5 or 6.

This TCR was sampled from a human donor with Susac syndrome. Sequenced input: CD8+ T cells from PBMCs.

For the CDR3, the DNA is TGCAGTGCCCGGACCGGGACAGGGGCCATTCAGTACTTC. The encoded protein is CSARTGTGAIQYF. The genes are TRBV20-1 and TRBJ2-4, with 10 bases identical to TRBD1. The CDR3 runs to 13 residues. Germline values: CDR1 DFQATT, CDR2 SNEGSKA (reference sequence). Unmatched junction bases numbered 8, after V lost 6 bases and J lost 9 bases.